The 21 T cell receptor beta chains below were found in one sample sequenced in a study of radiotherapy plus CTLA-4 blockade in lung cancer. The data were produced by immunoSEQ multiplex PCR, yet TCRdb's version contains in-frame clones alone and is incomplete. The sample yields about 120,000 clones, 75% to 90% seen once. This material consisted of peripheral blood, taken from a patient treated with radiotherapy plus ipilimumab. Receptor source: a human donor with non-small cell lung cancer that progressed on radiotherapy plus ipilimumab.

With regard to this clone: The junction and the germline gene differ at one end; a read error may be behind it. The chain links TRBV2 to TRBJ2-7; 7 bases are a match to TRBD1. From germline, CDR1 is SNHLY and CDR2 FYNNEI. The CDR3 totals 15 residues. DNA for the CDR3: TGTGCCAGCAGGGAAGACAGGGTAAGCTCCTACGAGCAGTACTTC. It specifies CASREDRVSSYEQYF.

The V call is TRBV7-9, the J call TRBJ1-5, with a tentative D call TRBD1 (6 bases). V lost 11 bases and J 5 bases, leaving 19 bases between the germline ends. The CDR3 runs 14 residues. Germline CDR1 is SEHNR and CDR2 is FQNEAQ (reference sequence). The CDR3 protein is CAPPARQEHQPQHF. The DNA of the CDR3 is TGTGCCCCTCCGGCTCGACAGGAACATCAGCCCCAGCATTTT.

The V and J genes are TRBV27 and TRBJ1-1; 9 nucleotides match TRBD1. The ends lost 5 bases at V and 9 bases at J; junction bases unmatched: 10. The CDR3 is made up of 14 amino acids. From germline, CDR1 is MNHEY and CDR2 SMNVEV (reference sequence). In DNA form, the CDR3 reads TGTGCCAGCAGTCTGTACCGGGACAGGGCGCAAGCTTTCTTT. This translates into CASSLYRDRAQAFF.

This chain uses TRBV5-1 with TRBJ2-2; 11 bases align to TRBD1. The J segment lost 3 bases and the V segment lost 4 bases, leaving 8 bases of the junction unmatched. Looked up from germline, CDR1 is SGHRS and CDR2 is YFSETQ. CDR3 size: 17 residues. CDR3 bases: TGCGCCAGCAGCAGCGGACAGGGGGCATCGTACACCGGGGAGCTGTTTTTT. Translating gives CASSSGQGASYTGELFF.

This clone has more than one count but fewer than ten. J is TRBJ2-1 and V is TRBV7-2; 12 bases agree with TRBD2. The CDR3 is 15 residues long. From germline, CDR1 is SGHTA and CDR2 FQGNSA. V lost 3 bases to trimming and J lost 7 bases; unmatched junction nucleotides: 4. CDR3 in amino acids: CASSFTGTSGNEQFF. DNA for the CDR3: TGTGCCAGCAGCTTCACCGGGACTAGCGGGAATGAGCAGTTCTTC.

This clone was found once. For the CDR3, the DNA is TGTGCCAGCAGTGACCCGAGGAGGGTTGGGTCTGAAGCTTTCTTT. Protein: CASSDPRRVGSEAFF. The V gene is TRBV25-1, the J gene TRBJ1-1; no firm D call. Trimming took off 3 bases at V and 6 bases at J, with 17 bases between the two ends. Germline V gene sequence: CDR1 MGHDK, CDR2 SYGVNS. The CDR3 is made up of 15 amino acids.

The rearrangement links TRBV5-1 to TRBJ2-1; TRBD1 matches at 8 bases. The V segment lost 2 bases and the J segment 4 bases; nucleotides outside the gene matches: 11. The CDR3 is 17 residues long. The germline CDR1 and CDR2 sequences are SGHRS and YFSETQ. The CDR3 region has the DNA TGCGCCAGCAGCTTCGAGACCGGGACAGGTTTTTACAATGAGCAGTTCTTC. This gives the protein CASSFETGTGFYNEQFF.

The chain employs TRBV19 and TRBJ1-5, with TRBD1 matching 9 bases. V was clipped by 8 bases and J by 9 bases; unmatched bases: 8. The CDR3 has 13 residues. The germline CDR1 and CDR2 sequences are LNHDA and SQIVND (reference sequence). DNA of the CDR3: TGTGCCAGTGGGGACAGGGCACTAGGGCCCCAGCATTTT. It translates to CASGDRALGPQHF. Full variable domain (rest looked up from reference TRBV19 and TRBJ1-5): DGGITQSPKYLFRKEGQNVTLSCEQNLNHDAMYWYRQDPGQGLRLIYYSQIVNDFQKGDIAEGYSVSREKKESFPLTVTSAQKNPTAFYLCASGDRALGPQHFGDGTRLSIL.

V usage is TRBV27 and J usage is TRBJ1-1; 7 nucleotides match TRBD1. The ends lost 6 bases at V and 0 bases at J; junction bases unmatched: 16. The CDR3 sequence is 18 residues long. CDR1 and CDR2 from the germline V gene are MNHEY and SMNVEV (reference sequence). The CDR3 DNA sequence: TGTGCCAGCAGGATGGGGGGGCAGGGCAGGGGGATGAACACTGAAGCTTTCTTT. It specifies CASRMGGQGRGMNTEAFF.

The CDR3 loop reads CSVHGEGGTQYF. In DNA form, the CDR3 reads TGCAGCGTCCATGGGGAGGGAGGGACCCAGTACTTC. This chain connects TRBV29-1 to TRBJ2-5; 7 bases fit TRBD2. Germline assignment: CDR1 SQVTM and CDR2 ANQGSEA. This CDR3 contains 12 residues. J lost 7 bases, V lost 6 bases, and 8 bases had no gene match.

This chain joins TRBV10-1 and TRBJ2-5; no firm D call. This CDR3 region has 14 residues. CDR1 is WNHNN and CDR2 is SYGVQD in the germline V gene (reference sequence). Trimming took off 4 bases at V and 0 bases at J, with 9 bases between the two ends. For the CDR3, the DNA is TGCGCCAGCAGTGGACGACCGGACCAAGAGACCCAGTACTTC. Translating it yields CASSGRPDQETQYF.

J is TRBJ2-2 and V is TRBV7-9; D is ambiguous. CDR1 is SEHNR, CDR2 FQNEAQ, per germline (reference sequence). The CDR3 covers 14 residues. The V gene lost 2 bases and the J gene lost 0 bases, with 4 bases spanning the gap. The CDR3 spells CASSLLSNTGELFF. Written as DNA, the CDR3 is TGTGCCAGCAGCTTACTGTCGAACACCGGGGAGCTGTTTTTT.

The chain carries TRBV27 and TRBJ2-7, with TRBD2 matching over 7 bases. Germline lookup yields CDR1 MNHEY and CDR2 SMNVEV (reference sequence). The CDR3 contains 14 residues. The V gene end was trimmed by 0 bases and the J gene end by 6 bases; junction bases not matched to a gene: 5. The CDR3 is CASSLSAGAGEQYF. CDR3 coding DNA: TGTGCCAGCAGTTTATCCGCGGGAGCGGGCGAGCAGTACTTC.

This chain uses TRBV4-1 with TRBJ1-1; D remains ambiguous. This CDR3 is 21 amino acids long. V lost 3 bases and J lost 0, with 29 bases in between. The V gene's germline CDR1 is MGHRA and CDR2 YSYEKL. The CDR3 spells CASSHEDLTSGSGRLNTEAFF. The CDR3, as DNA: TGCGCCAGCAGCCACGAAGATCTCACCTCCGGCTCCGGACGGTTGAACACTGAAGCTTTCTTT.

This sequence joins TRBV27 and TRBJ2-2; perhaps TRBD1 as D (6 bases). The V end lost 6 bases, the J end lost 7 bases, and 18 bases lay between the germline ends. Germline CDR1 reads MNHEY; CDR2 reads SMNVEV (reference sequence). CDR3 size: 15 residues. CDR3 residues: CASSTTSGTYGELFF. In DNA, the CDR3 is TGTGCCAGCAGCACGACTTCCGGGACATACGGGGAGCTGTTTTTT.

The V gene is TRBV18, the J gene TRBJ1-1, with D possibly TRBD1 on 5 matching bases. Germline CDR1 is KGHSH and CDR2 is LQKENI. V dropped 3 bases and J dropped 7 bases, with 9 bases sitting between them. The CDR3 runs to 12 residues. CDR3: CASSPGQGEAFF. The DNA for the CDR3 is TGTGCCAGCTCACCCGGGCAGGGTGAAGCTTTCTTT. The entire variable domain, with the rest obtained from reference TRBV18 and TRBJ1-1, is as follows: NAGVMQNPRHLVRRRGQEARLRCSPMKGHSHVYWYRQLPEEGLKFMVYLQKENIIDESGMPKERFSAEFPKEGPSILRIQQVVRGDSAAYFCASSPGQGEAFFGQGTRLTVV.

Turning to this clone: Likely a read error: the CDR3 ends without its conserved phenylalanine or tryptophan. The chain employs TRBV5-1 and TRBJ2-7; TRBD1 matches 7 bases. This CDR3 has 14 residues. The germline CDR1 and CDR2 sequences are SGHRS and YFSETQ. V trimming: 4 bases; J trimming: 6 bases; junction bases outside the gene matches: 10. This chain's CDR3 is CASSPGTVGSEQYL. CDR3 nucleotide sequence: TGCGCCAGCAGCCCGGGGACAGTTGGTAGCGAGCAGTACCTC.

This clone was detected only once. The rearrangement joins TRBV7-3 to TRBJ1-1, with a tentative D call TRBD1 (6 bases). Between the trimmed V and J ends, which lost 2 bases and 8 bases, there was a span of 12 bases. The CDR3 runs 13 residues. CDR1 SGHTA and CDR2 FQGTGA come from the germline V gene. This CDR3 is CASSLGGQGEAFF. The CDR3 region has the DNA TGTGCCAGCAGCTTAGGGGGCCAAGGAGAAGCTTTCTTT.

The chain joins TRBV6-1 to TRBJ1-1, with no clear D. This CDR3 spans 11 amino acids. The germline CDR1 and CDR2 sequences are MNHNS and SASEGT. V lost 4 bases and J lost 5, with 5 bases in between. The CDR3 reads CASSVGTEAFF. The DNA of the CDR3 is TGTGCCAGCAGTGTGGGTACTGAAGCTTTCTTT.

The chain uses TRBV18 and TRBJ2-6; maybe TRBD2 (5 bases). In germline, CDR1 is KGHSH, CDR2 LQKENI. The V end lost 6 bases, the J end lost 0 bases, and 21 bases lay between the germline ends. The CDR3 is 19 amino acids. CDR3 sequence: CASSPNTVRASSGANVLTF. The CDR3 nucleotides read TGTGCCAGCTCTCCGAACACGGTGAGGGCGAGCTCTGGGGCCAACGTCCTGACTTTC.

The chain is built from TRBV6-1 and TRBJ2-4; D not certain. The CDR3 covers 16 residues. V gave up 1 base and J gave up 0 bases, with 10 bases separating them. Germline V CDR1 and CDR2: MNHNS, SASEGT. This CDR3 reads CASSEDVKIAKNIQYF. CDR3 in DNA: TGTGCCAGCAGTGAAGATGTCAAAATAGCCAAAAACATTCAGTACTTC.